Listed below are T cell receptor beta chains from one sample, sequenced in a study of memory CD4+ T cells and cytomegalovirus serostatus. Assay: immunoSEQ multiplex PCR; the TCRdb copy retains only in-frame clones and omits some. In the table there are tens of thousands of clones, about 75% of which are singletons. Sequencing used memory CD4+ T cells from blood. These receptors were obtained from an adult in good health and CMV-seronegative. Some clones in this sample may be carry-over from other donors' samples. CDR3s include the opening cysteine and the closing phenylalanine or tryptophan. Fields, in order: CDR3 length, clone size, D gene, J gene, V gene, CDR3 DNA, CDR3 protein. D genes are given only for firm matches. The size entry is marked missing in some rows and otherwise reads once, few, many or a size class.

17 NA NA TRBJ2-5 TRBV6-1 TGTGCCAGCAGTGAAAACTTTGCGGGGTCGGGGCAAGAGACCCAGTACTTC CASSENFAGSGQETQYF
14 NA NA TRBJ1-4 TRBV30 TGTGCCTGGAGTATGGCAGGGAGAAATGAAAAACTGTTTTTT CAWSMAGRNEKLFF
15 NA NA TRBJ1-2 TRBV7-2 TGTGCCAGCAGCTTAGAGTCGGGGGTAGGTTATGGCTACACCTTC CASSLESGVGYGYTF
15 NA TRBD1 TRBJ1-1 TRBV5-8 TGTGCCAGCAGCTCAGGACAGGGCGGAAACACTGAAGCTTTCTTT CASSSGQGGNTEAFF
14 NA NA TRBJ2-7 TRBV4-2 TGTGCCAGCAGCGTCGATGCCAACTCCTACGAGCAGTACTTC CASSVDANSYEQYF
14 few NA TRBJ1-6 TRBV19 TGTGCCAGTAGTATAACCCCCAGGGATTCACCCCTCCACTTT CASSITPRDSPLHF
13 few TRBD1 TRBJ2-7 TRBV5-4 TGTGCCAGCAGCCCACAGGGGGCGGACGAGCAGTACTTC CASSPQGADEQYF
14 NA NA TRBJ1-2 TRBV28 TGTGCCAGCACCCGGCGGGGGAGAGGCTATGGCTACACCTTC CASTRRGRGYGYTF
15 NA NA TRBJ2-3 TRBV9 TGTGCCAGCAGCACCCTCGGGGGAAACACAGATACGCAGTATTTT CASSTLGGNTDTQYF
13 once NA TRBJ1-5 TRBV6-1 TGTGCCAGCAGTGAAGAGGGTGGGCAGCCCCAGCATTTT CASSEEGGQPQHF
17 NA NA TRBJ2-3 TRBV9 TGTGCCAGCAGCGTAGGAAGGGCGGGGAAGGGCGGGGATACGCAGTATTTT CASSVGRAGKGGDTQYF
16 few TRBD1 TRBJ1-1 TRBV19 TGTGCCAGTACCTTAGGAACAGGGGGCGCACGGACTGAAGCTTTCTTT CASTLGTGGARTEAFF
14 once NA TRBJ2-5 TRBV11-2 TGTGCCAGCAGCTTAGCTCAAACCCCAGAGACCCAGTACTTC CASSLAQTPETQYF
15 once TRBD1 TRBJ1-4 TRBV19 TGTGCCAGTAGTATAGGGGGACAGGGAGGAGAAAAACTGTTTTTT CASSIGGQGGEKLFF
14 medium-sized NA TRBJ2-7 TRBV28 TGTGCCAGCAGCCCCGGGACATTTGACTACGAGCAGTACTTC CASSPGTFDYEQYF
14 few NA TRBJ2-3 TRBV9 TGTGCCAGCAGTAAGACAGGCCACACAGATACGCAGTATTTT CASSKTGHTDTQYF
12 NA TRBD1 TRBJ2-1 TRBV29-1 TGCAGCGCCGGGACAGGGGAATTTGAGCAGTTCTTC CSAGTGEFEQFF
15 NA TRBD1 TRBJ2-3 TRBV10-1 TGCGCCAGCAGTGAAAGGGACAGGGGGACAGATACGCAGTATTTT CASSERDRGTDTQYF
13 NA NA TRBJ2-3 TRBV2 TGTGCCACCACTGGACTGAGCACAGATACGCAGTATTTT CATTGLSTDTQYF
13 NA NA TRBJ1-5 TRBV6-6 TGTGCCAGCATACGGGGTATAGGTCAGCCCCAGCATTTT CASIRGIGQPQHF
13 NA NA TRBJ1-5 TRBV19 TGTGCCAGTAGTAGACGGATAGATCAGCCCCAGCATTTT CASSRRIDQPQHF
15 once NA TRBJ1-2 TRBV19 TGTGCCAGTAGTATGAGGGCAGTATCTTACTATGGCTACACCTTC CASSMRAVSYYGYTF
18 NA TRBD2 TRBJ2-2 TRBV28 TGTGCCAGCAGTTTCCTGGCTGCGGGGGGGCCGGACACCGGGGAGCTGTTTTTT CASSFLAAGGPDTGELFF
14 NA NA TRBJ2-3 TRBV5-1 TGCGCCAGCAGCTTGGCGGGGTTCGCAGATACGCAGTATTTT CASSLAGFADTQYF
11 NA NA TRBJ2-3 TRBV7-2 TGTGCCAGCAGCTTAAGATCTACGCAGTATTTT CASSLRSTQYF
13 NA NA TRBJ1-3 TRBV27 TGTGCCAGCAGCAGTAGCTCTGGAAACACCATATATTTT CASSSSSGNTIYF
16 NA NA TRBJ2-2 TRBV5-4 TGTGCCAGCAGCTCAGACCCAGGGACAAACACCGGGGAGCTGTTTTTT CASSSDPGTNTGELFF
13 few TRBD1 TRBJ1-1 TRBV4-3 TGCGCCAGCAGCCAAGGGACAGGGGAAAAAGCTTTCTTT CASSQGTGEKAFF
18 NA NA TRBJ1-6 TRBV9 TGTGCCAGCAGCGTGGACGAGGGGTCCGATTTAAACCCTTCACCCCTCCACTTT CASSVDEGSDLNPSPLHF
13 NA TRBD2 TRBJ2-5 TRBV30 TGTGCCTGGGGGACTAGCGGACAAGAGACCCAGTACTTC CAWGTSGQETQYF
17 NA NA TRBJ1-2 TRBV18 TGTGCCAGCTCACCAGTTGGATGGGGTCAGGGGAACTATGGCTACACCTTC CASSPVGWGQGNYGYTF
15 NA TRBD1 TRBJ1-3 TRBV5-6 TGTGCCAGCAGCTCCTCAGGGGGCGGGGGAAACACCATATATTTT CASSSSGGGGNTIYF
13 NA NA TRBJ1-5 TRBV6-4 TGTGCCAGCAGTAGGGGTTACAATCAGCCCCAGCATTTT CASSRGYNQPQHF
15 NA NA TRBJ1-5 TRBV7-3 TGTGCCAGCAGCTTAACGACCCGGGGACGACAGCCCCAGCATTTT CASSLTTRGRQPQHF
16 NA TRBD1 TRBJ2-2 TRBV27 TGTGCCAGCAGTTTGTGGGGACAGCTTAACACCGGGGAGCTGTTTTTT CASSLWGQLNTGELFF
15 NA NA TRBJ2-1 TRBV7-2 TGTGCCAGCAGCCTGACTTTAGGATCTTACAATGAGCAGTTCTTC CASSLTLGSYNEQFF
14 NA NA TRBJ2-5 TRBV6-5 TGTGCCAGCAGTTATAAAACACCGCAAGAGACCCAGTACTTC CASSYKTPQETQYF
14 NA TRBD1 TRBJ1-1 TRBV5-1 TGCGCCAGCAGCACTGGACAGGAGTACACTGAAGCTTTCTTT CASSTGQEYTEAFF
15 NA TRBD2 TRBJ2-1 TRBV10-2 TGCGCCAGCAGTTCGCTAGCGGGGGGCGACAATGAGCAGTTCTTC CASSSLAGGDNEQFF
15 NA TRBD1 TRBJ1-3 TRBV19 TGTGCCAGTAGCCCGGGACAGGGACCCGGAAACACCATATATTTT CASSPGQGPGNTIYF